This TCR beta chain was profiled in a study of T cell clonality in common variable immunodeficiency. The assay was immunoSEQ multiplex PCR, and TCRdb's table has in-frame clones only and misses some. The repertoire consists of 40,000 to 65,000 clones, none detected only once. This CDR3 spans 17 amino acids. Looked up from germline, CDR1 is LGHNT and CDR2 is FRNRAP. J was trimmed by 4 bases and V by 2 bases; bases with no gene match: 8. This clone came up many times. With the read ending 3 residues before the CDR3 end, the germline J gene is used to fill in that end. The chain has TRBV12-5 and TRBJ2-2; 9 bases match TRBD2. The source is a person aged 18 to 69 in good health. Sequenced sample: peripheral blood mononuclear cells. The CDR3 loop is CASGLLWTSEGTGELFF. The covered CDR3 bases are TGTGCTAGTGGTTTGCTCTGGACTAGCGAGGGCACCGGGGAG.